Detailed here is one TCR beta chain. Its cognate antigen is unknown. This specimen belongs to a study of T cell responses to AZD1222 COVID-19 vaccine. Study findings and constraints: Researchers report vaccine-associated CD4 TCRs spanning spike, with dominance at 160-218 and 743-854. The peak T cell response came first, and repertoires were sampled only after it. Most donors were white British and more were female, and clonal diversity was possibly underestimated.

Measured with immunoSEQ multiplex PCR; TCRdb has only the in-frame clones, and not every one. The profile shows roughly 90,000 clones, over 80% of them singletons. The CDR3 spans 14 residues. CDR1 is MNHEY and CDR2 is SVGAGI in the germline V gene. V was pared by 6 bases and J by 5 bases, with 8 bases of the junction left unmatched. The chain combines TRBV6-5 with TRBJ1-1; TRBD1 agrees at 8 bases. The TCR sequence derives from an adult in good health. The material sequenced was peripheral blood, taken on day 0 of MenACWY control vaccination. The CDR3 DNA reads TGTGCCAGCAGGTCGGGCCAGGGGGCGACTGAAGCTTTCTTT. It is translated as CASRSGQGATEAFF.